This T cell receptor (beta chain) was captured by sequencing in a study of T-cell memory formation after mild COVID-19. Study information: The TCR clusters were mostly specific to one donor. Findings and limits, study-wide: Some SARS-CoV-2-responding clones were already detected in memory before infection.

In TCRdb, the 5' RACE reads were re-called with MiXCR into one record per CDR3 protein. The sample carries fewer than 650,000 distinct CDR3 sequences, roughly a fifth recorded once. From germline, CDR1 is SGHTA and CDR2 FQGTGA. This CDR3 spans 14 amino acids. V shed 5 bases and J 7 bases; nucleotides not matched to a gene: 4. Worth noting for this clonotype: Its antigen is not known.

The chain is built from TRBV7-3 and TRBJ1-6; 8 bases agree with TRBD1. This clonotype originated in an adult woman who had mild COVID-19 (a few samples of this study predate the infection). Cell type and time point are not known. The sample comprised PBMCs or a T cell subset sorted from them (not recorded which). The CDR3: CASSLGQVNSPLHF. CDR3 bases: TGTGCCAGCAGCCTGGGACAGGTCAATTCACCCCTCCACTTT.